The present entry profiles one T cell receptor beta chain with its context. It lacks a known antigen. Within one base of it there is no much larger clone, and no base qualities were kept. The sample originates from a study of response to subunit inactivated influenza vaccine (dated by TCRdb to 2016 to 2019). Regarding the complete study: The study used deep quantitative T cell receptor repertoire profiling to track responses to a trivalent subunit inactivated influenza vaccine.

The method behind the library was RT-PCR. These reads were obtained on an Illumina HiSeq 2500. TCRdb cleaned the public reads at Q25 with fastp, built clones with MiXCR and kept in-frame beta chains. A single entry per CDR3 protein holds the most common genes and DNA from its merged rows. The sample yields about 540,000 distinct CDR3 sequences; under 30% were counted once. The top ten clonotypes cover around 2.8% of the sample. Points the paper makes about the study in general: The authors proposed that each seasonal influenza vaccination may bring in only a limited number of new T cells.

Separately, the same data were catalogued under a study of T cells expressing NK-cell markers. The second source states: 5'RACE template switching, by which a universal primer site and unique molecular identifiers were added, was used to make TCR beta cDNA libraries. TCR beta-chain repertoires were profiled in sorted CD3+CD56+NKG2C+, CD3+CD56+NKG2C- and CD3+CD56-NKG2C+ T-cell subsets from roughly eight donors. Among the eight sequenced donors, seven were HCMV-seropositive and one was HCMV-seronegative. To restrict sorting to alphabetaTCR-expressing T cells, an anti-gammadeltaTCR antibody was added in several experiments. In a handful of donors, the dominant CD3+CD56+NKG2C+ clonotypes were among the top 10 CD8+ clonotypes and accounted for about 1.0-7.5% of CD8+ T cells. Those dominant clonotypes were again the most abundant among CD3+CD56-NKG2C+ cells in four donors, at about 25-60.1%. Whether the expanded NKG2C-expressing T cell clones were specific for HCMV antigens was left unclear. Randomly selected healthy volunteers, three men and five women, were used as the eight sequenced donors. A commercial ELISA kit detecting HCMV-specific IgG in serum was used to determine HCMV serostatus. Peripheral blood mononuclear cells were isolated from blood by Ficoll density gradient centrifugation. Using Miltenyi isolation kits, CD4+ and CD8+ T cells were isolated from PBMC through magnetic immunoseparation. Synthesis of cDNA was primed from the TCR beta constant segment and was followed by two consecutive PCR amplification steps. Illumina HiSeq 2000/2500, MiSeq or NextSeq was used to sequence libraries as 2 x 150 bp reads. MIGEC handled demultiplexing of the reads and grouping by UMI, while MiTCR was used to assemble and quantify clonotypes. To exclude erroneous sequences, only TCR cDNA sequences supported by at least two reads were retained. The tcR package was used for downstream repertoire analysis, and clonotypes were matched across fractions by CDR3 nucleotide sequence plus V segment. VDJmatch was used to annotate antigen specificity against VDJdb, with one amino acid substitution in CDR3 allowed.

The specimen was CD4+ T cells sorted from PBMCs, collected 11 to 12 days after vaccination. This sequence originates from a man aged 50 to 60 who received an inactivated influenza vaccine. Donor details come from another sample of the same person, matched by shared clones.

CDR3 region: CASSQDQSGIKYF. The DNA is TGCGCCAGCAGCCAAGATCAGTCAGGGATAAAGTACTTC. The chain links TRBV4-3 with TRBJ2-7, and TRBD1 may be the D gene, going by 5 matching bases. CDR1 and CDR2, per the germline V gene, are LGHNA and YSLEER. V lost 0 bases and J lost 11 bases; the stretch between them is 14 bases long. The CDR3 measures 13 amino acids from cysteine to phenylalanine. This entry keeps only the CDR3 DNA: 39 bases, framed from base 1.